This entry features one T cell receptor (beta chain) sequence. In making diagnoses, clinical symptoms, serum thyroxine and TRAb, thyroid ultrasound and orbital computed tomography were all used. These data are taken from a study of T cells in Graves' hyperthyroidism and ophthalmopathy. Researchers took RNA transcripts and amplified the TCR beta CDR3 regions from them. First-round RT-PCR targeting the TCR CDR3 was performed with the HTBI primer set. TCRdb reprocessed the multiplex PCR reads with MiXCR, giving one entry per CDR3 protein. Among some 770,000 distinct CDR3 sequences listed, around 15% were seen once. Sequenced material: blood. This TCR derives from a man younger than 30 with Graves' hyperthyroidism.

The CDR3 DNA reads TGTGCCACCAGCAGAAGTCGGCGGGAGCGGCAAGAGACCCAGTACTTC. Protein: CATSRSRRERQETQYF. The chain uses TRBV15 and TRBJ2-5; 7 nucleotides align to TRBD2. The length of the CDR3 is 16 residues. CDR1 is LNHNV, CDR2 YYDKDF, per germline (reference sequence). With V trimmed by 2 bases and J by 2 bases, 8 bases remained unmatched.